Each of the 28 T cell receptor beta chains below was sequenced from the same sample in a study of blood T cell repertoires in COVID-19. The data were produced by immunoSEQ multiplex PCR, yet TCRdb's version contains in-frame clones alone and is incomplete. In the table there are about 110,000 clones, roughly 88% of which are singletons. The material sequenced was peripheral blood. Receptor source: a human donor in a cohort sampled during active COVID-19.

This chain uses TRBV9 with TRBJ1-1, with TRBD1 matching over 9 bases. J gave up 7 bases and V 0 bases, and 4 bases lay outside the gene matches. CDR1 and CDR2 (germline): SGDLS, YYNGEE. The CDR3 sequence is 14 residues long. In DNA, the CDR3 is TGTGCCAGCAGCGTAGCTGAGGGACAGGGTGAAGCTTTCTTT. Its translation is CASSVAEGQGEAFF. Drawing the rest from reference TRBV9 and TRBJ1-1, the complete variable domain is DSGVTQTPKHLITATGQRVTLRCSPRSGDLSVYWYQQSLDQGLQFLIQYYNGEERAKGNILERFSAQQFPDLHSELNLSSLELGDSALYFCASSVAEGQGEAFFGQGTRLTVV.

The gene calls are TRBV27 and TRBJ2-7; a weak D match, TRBD2 (6 bases). The CDR3 loop spans 16 amino acids. Germline V lookup: CDR1 MNHEY, CDR2 SMNVEV (reference sequence). Trimming removed 0 bases from V and 0 bases from J, with 12 bases in between. As DNA, the CDR3 is TGTGCCAGCAGTTTATCGCGGCGGGGCAACTCCTACGAGCAGTACTTC. Its protein is CASSLSRRGNSYEQYF.

The V call is TRBV18, the J call TRBJ1-4; 7 positions match TRBD1. CDR3 size: 15 residues. Unmatched junction bases numbered 9, after V lost 3 bases and J lost 8 bases. Germline-derived CDR1 and CDR2 are KGHSH and LQKENI. Here the CDR3 reads CASSPGTAPTEKLFF. The CDR3 nucleotides are TGTGCCAGCTCACCTGGGACAGCCCCGACAGAAAAACTGTTTTTT.

The chain combines TRBV3-1 (or the pseudogene TRBV3-2) with TRBJ1-2; no reliable D call. The CDR3 is made up of 14 amino acids. V lost 2 bases to trimming and J lost 5 bases, with 12 bases between them. Germline CDR1 is LGHDT and CDR2 is YNNKEL (reference sequence). CDR3 protein: CASSQSPVVYGYTF. DNA of the CDR3: TGTGCCAGCAGCCAAAGCCCTGTGGTATATGGCTACACCTTC.

V and J are TRBV19 and TRBJ1-6, with TRBD1 as a possible D gene (5 bases). The CDR3 is 14 amino acids. Germline assignment: CDR1 LNHDA and CDR2 SQIVND (reference sequence). The germline V and J ends were trimmed by 5 bases and 3 bases, with 8 bases remaining between them. The CDR3 DNA reads as TGTGCCAGTAGTGCCGACAGCTATAATTCACCCCTCCACTTT. Translating it yields CASSADSYNSPLHF.

The chain links TRBV7-9 to TRBJ1-1; the match to TRBD1 covers 10 bases. CDR1 and CDR2 from the germline V gene are SEHNR and FQNEAQ (reference sequence). V was pared by 5 bases and J by 2 bases, with 11 bases of the junction left unmatched. This CDR3 has 17 amino acids. CDR3 amino acids: CASSPWGQGRLNTEAFF. CDR3 sequence (DNA): TGTGCCAGCAGCCCTTGGGGACAGGGGAGACTCAACACTGAAGCTTTCTTT.

The chain is built from TRBV5-1 and TRBJ2-3, with D possibly matching TRBD1 (6 bases). This CDR3 is built from 15 residues. Germline loops: CDR1 SGHRS, CDR2 YFSETQ. V was trimmed by 2 bases and J by 2 bases, leaving 12 bases between them. The CDR3 loop is CASSFGQLDTDTQYF. For the CDR3, the DNA is TGCGCCAGCAGCTTCGGACAGTTGGACACAGATACGCAGTATTTT.

This clone has just a few counts. Germline and junction disagree at one end, which may indicate a read error. V gene TRBV5-1 combines with J gene TRBJ1-1, with 9 nucleotides matching TRBD1. This CDR3 has 15 residues. Looked up from germline, CDR1 is SGHRS and CDR2 is YFSETQ. CDR3 sequence: CASSLGATGGAGFSF. The CDR3 nucleotides are TGCGCCAGCAGCTTGGGGGCAACAGGGGGCGCGGGATTCTCCTTT.

The chain uses TRBV5-1 and TRBJ1-1; TRBD1 aligns across 8 bases. The CDR3 covers 14 residues. CDR1 is SGHRS, CDR2 YFSETQ, per germline. With V trimmed by 6 bases and J by 3 bases, 7 bases remained unmatched. CDR3 loop: CASNLMGQDTEAFF. DNA for the CDR3: TGCGCCAGCAACCTAATGGGACAGGACACTGAAGCTTTCTTT.

V and J are TRBV9 and TRBJ1-3; the D is unclear. The germline V and J ends were trimmed by 8 bases and 1 base, with 10 bases remaining between them. Germline V gene lookup returns CDR1 SGDLS and CDR2 YYNGEE. The CDR3 runs 13 residues. CDR3 sequence (DNA): TGTGCCAGTAGGGAGCAGTCTGGAAACACCATATATTTT. Translating gives CASREQSGNTIYF.

V gene TRBV5-1 combines with J gene TRBJ2-1; 10 bases are shared with TRBD2. CDR1 and CDR2 (germline): SGHRS, YFSETQ. V trimming: 0 bases; J trimming: 3 bases; junction bases outside the gene matches: 6. The CDR3 is 17 residues long. For the CDR3, the DNA is TGCGCCAGCAGCTTGGCAAGCGGGAGGGGGATCTACAATGAGCAGTTCTTC. It specifies CASSLASGRGIYNEQFF.

CDR3 protein: CSALGADTQYF. CDR3 bases: TGCAGTGCTTTAGGGGCAGATACGCAGTATTTT. The rearrangement links TRBV20-1 to TRBJ2-3; TRBD1 might be the D (5 bases). The CDR3 length is 11 residues. V lost 5 bases to trimming and J lost 4 bases, with 7 bases between them. In germline, CDR1 is DFQATT, CDR2 SNEGSKA (reference sequence).

This chain joins TRBV4-1 and TRBJ1-3; D ambiguous. The CDR3 has 14 residues. Deletions cut 6 bases from V and 0 bases from J, with 9 bases between. Germline loops: CDR1 MGHRA, CDR2 YSYEKL. The CDR3 coding sequence is TGCGCCAGCAGGCCCGACAACTCTGGAAACACCATATATTTT. Translating gives CASRPDNSGNTIYF.

The V and J genes are TRBV5-1 and TRBJ2-3, with 11 bases fitting TRBD2. V shed 0 bases, J shed 4 bases, and the junction held 4 bases outside the gene matches. The length of the CDR3 is 16 residues. Per germline, CDR1 SGHRS and CDR2 YFSETQ. The CDR3 region is CASSLALAGVADTQYF. In DNA, the CDR3 is TGCGCCAGCAGCTTGGCACTAGCGGGAGTGGCAGATACGCAGTATTTT.

This chain connects TRBV27 to TRBJ2-7, with a tentative D call TRBD2 (6 bases). The CDR3 spans 15 residues. Germline CDR1 MNHEY, CDR2 SMNVEV (reference sequence). Trimming removed 5 bases from V and 7 bases from J, with 21 bases in between. The CDR3 nucleotides are TGTGCCAGCAGTATCTCCCCGGGAGCCCGCGGAGAGCAGTACTTC. It specifies CASSISPGARGEQYF.

This chain uses TRBV19 with TRBJ1-2; D might be TRBD1 (5 bases). CDR3 length equals 14 residues. Germline V gene sequence: CDR1 LNHDA, CDR2 SQIVND (reference sequence). V dropped 4 bases and J dropped 0 bases, with 9 bases sitting between them. CDR3 sequence (DNA): TGTGCCAGTAGTAAGGGGCCTTCTAACTATGGCTACACCTTC. It specifies CASSKGPSNYGYTF.

This chain links TRBV4-1 with TRBJ2-1, with TRBD1 identical over 7 bases. Germline CDR1 reads MGHRA; CDR2 reads YSYEKL. V was clipped by 0 bases and J by 8 bases; unmatched bases: 4. CDR3 length: 14 amino acids. The chain's CDR3 is CASSQDEGADEQFF. The CDR3 bases are TGCGCCAGCAGCCAAGATGAGGGGGCAGATGAGCAGTTCTTC.

This clone appeared once. The V gene is TRBV6-1, the J gene TRBJ1-2, with D possibly TRBD1 on 6 matching bases. Germline values: CDR1 MNHNS, CDR2 SASEGT. This CDR3 contains 15 residues. Between the trimmed V and J ends, which lost 3 bases and 2 bases, there was a span of 13 bases. The CDR3 nucleotides are TGTGCCAGCAGTGACCACGCAGGGGCGAACTATGGCTACACCTTC. Its protein is CASSDHAGANYGYTF.

The chain links TRBV18 to TRBJ2-1, with TRBD1 matching over 10 bases. Germline values: CDR1 KGHSH, CDR2 LQKENI. Germline trimming cut 6 bases from V and 7 bases from J; bases unmatched to any gene: 3. The CDR3 loop spans 13 amino acids. CDR3 bases: TGTGCCAGCTCCGACAGGGGGCAGAATGAGCAGTTCTTC. It is translated as CASSDRGQNEQFF. Full variable domain (outside the CDR3, taken from reference TRBV18 and TRBJ2-1): NAGVMQNPRHLVRRRGQEARLRCSPMKGHSHVYWYRQLPEEGLKFMVYLQKENIIDESGMPKERFSAEFPKEGPSILRIQQVVRGDSAAYFCASSDRGQNEQFFGPGTRLTVL.

V usage is TRBV5-1 and J usage is TRBJ2-6; unclear D gene. V gave up 4 bases and J gave up 0 bases, with 5 bases separating them. Germline CDR1 reads SGHRS; CDR2 reads YFSETQ. The CDR3 loop spans 14 amino acids. CDR3 coding DNA: TGCGCCAGCAGCGTCAGCTCTGGGGCCAACGTCCTGACTTTC. Amino acid sequence: CASSVSSGANVLTF.

This clone was seen only once. The rearrangement uses TRBV19 and TRBJ2-5; 11 nucleotides agree with TRBD2. V dropped 3 bases and J dropped 3; count of bases not matched to a gene: 3. In germline, CDR1 is LNHDA, CDR2 SQIVND (reference sequence). This CDR3 has 15 residues. The CDR3 is CASSMGLADEETQYF. CDR3 DNA sequence: TGTGCCAGTAGTATGGGACTAGCGGACGAAGAGACCCAGTACTTC. Variable domain in full (rest from reference TRBV19 and TRBJ2-5): DGGITQSPKYLFRKEGQNVTLSCEQNLNHDAMYWYRQDPGQGLRLIYYSQIVNDFQKGDIAEGYSVSREKKESFPLTVTSAQKNPTAFYLCASSMGLADEETQYFGPGTRLLVL.

The rearrangement joins TRBV7-3 to TRBJ2-1, with D uncertain. There are 15 residues in the CDR3. Germline assignment: CDR1 SGHTA and CDR2 FQGTGA. V lost 2 bases and J 5 bases, leaving 13 bases between the germline ends. The CDR3 DNA reads as TGTGCCAGCAGCTTACAGCCCACAGCCAACAATGAGCAGTTCTTC. Translated, it gives CASSLQPTANNEQFF.

J is TRBJ2-5 and V is TRBV10-3; a possible D gene is TRBD1 (5 bases). The CDR3 is 15 residues long. Trimming pared 5 bases from V and 4 bases from J, leaving 17 bases between. Germline V gene lookup returns CDR1 ENHRY and CDR2 SYGVKD. The CDR3 region is CAISSTGSRGETQYF. The CDR3 DNA follows: TGTGCCATCAGTTCCACCGGCAGTAGGGGAGAGACCCAGTACTTC.

The chain has TRBV10-2 and TRBJ1-1; D might be TRBD1 (5 bases). This CDR3 contains 13 residues. V gave up 2 bases and J gave up 4 bases, with 8 bases separating them. CDR1 is WSHSY, CDR2 SAAADI, per germline. In nucleotides, the CDR3 is TGCGCCAGCAGTGAGGGGGGGATCACTGAAGCTTTCTTT. As protein: CASSEGGITEAFF.

This clone was seen only once. This chain uses TRBV21-1 with TRBJ2-7; the table's D call of TRBD2 was not tested on the DNA. TRBV21-1 is assigned pseudogene status. The CDR3 length is 18 residues. In nucleotides, the CDR3 is TGTGCCAGCAGCAAAGGGACCCCGGGACTAGGAATCACCTACGAGCAGTACTTC. This codes for CASSKGTPGLGITYEQYF.

This chain connects TRBV18 to TRBJ1-4, with 8 bases identical to TRBD1. Trimming removed 0 bases from V and 7 bases from J; junction bases left unmatched: 4. CDR1 KGHSH and CDR2 LQKENI come from the germline V gene. The CDR3 covers 15 residues. The CDR3 DNA sequence: TGTGCCAGCTCACCACCAACAGGGGGAGGTGAAAAACTGTTTTTT. The encoded protein is CASSPPTGGGEKLFF.

The chain recombines TRBV6-5 with TRBJ2-7; 7 bases align to TRBD2. V shed 5 bases and J 3 bases; nucleotides not matched to a gene: 7. CDR3 length: 14 residues. CDR1 MNHEY and CDR2 SVGAGI come from the germline V gene. CDR3 in DNA: TGTGCCAGCAGTCCAAGGGACTATAACTACGAGCAGTACTTC. Translating it yields CASSPRDYNYEQYF.

The chain carries TRBV3-1 (or the pseudogene TRBV3-2) and TRBJ2-7, with 7 bases matching TRBD1. CDR1 and CDR2 (germline): LGHDT, YNNKEL (reference sequence). The CDR3 is 18 residues long. The trim removed 0 bases at V and 2 bases at J, leaving 13 bases unmatched. In nucleotides, the CDR3 is TGTGCCAGCAGCCAAGAACAGTATCGGCAGGGGGTCACCTACGAGCAGTACTTC. This gives the protein CASSQEQYRQGVTYEQYF.